This TCR beta chain emerged from a study of blood T cell repertoires in COVID-19. As for the study in general: COVID-19 samples from acute and convalescent phases originated in the United States, Italy and Spain. The analysed material was cDNA or gDNA that came from T cells, B-cell-depleted T cells, or PBMCs.

This clone was recorded once. CDR3 length: 17 residues. Germline V gene sequence: CDR1 MNHNY, CDR2 SVGAGI (reference sequence). Trimming took 5 bases from V and 0 from J, leaving 17 bases between them. In the authors' methods: How many nucleated cells were present was estimated from reference gene primer amplification. The assay was immunoSEQ multiplex PCR, and TCRdb's table has in-frame clones only and misses some. The DNA was the basis for D and trimming; V, J and clone size are from that table. The table has 150,000 to 200,000 clones, roughly 88% seen once; the top ten hold about 3.3%. The sample was peripheral blood. V gene TRBV6-6 combines with J gene TRBJ1-5; D gene uncertain. The TCR comes from a man in his 60s with acute or convalescent COVID-19. CDR3 DNA: TGTGCCAGCAGTCCATCTTGGACTGATATTAGCAATCAGCCCCAGCATTTT. Its protein is CASSPSWTDISNQPQHF.